Sequencing of this T cell receptor (beta chain) was carried out in a study of shared clonotypes between healthy human individuals. Findings and caveats of the study: Several donors had roughly 5% of their naive CD4 clonotypes in common. Despite large depth, rarefaction showed incomplete sorted-subset sequencing. It was anticipated that sequencing depth would influence how many clonotypes donors shared.

Study processing details: As immunoSEQ supplied junction-only sequences (without quality scores), filtering differed. Sequencing used immunoSEQ multiplex PCR; TCRdb keeps in-frame clones, though not all of them. That table is the source of V, J and clone size, and D and trimming were worked out from the DNA. The data contain about 2.3 million clones, approximately 95% of them singletons. With 3 bases clipped from V and 6 bases from J, the junction kept 6 bases outside the gene matches. CDR3 size: 15 residues. The germline V gene encodes CDR1 KGHSH and CDR2 LQKENI. To note about this clone: Its specificity is unknown.

Input material: naive CD4+ T cells from PBMCs. Subset: CD45RA+ positively selected. The receptor comes from a man aged 18 to 35 in good health. Some clones in this sample may be carry-over from other donors' samples. The V call is TRBV18, the J call TRBJ2-1, with TRBD2 identical over 9 bases. The CDR3 DNA is TGTGCCAGCTCACCGGGCGGGAGGGCCATCAATGAGCAGTTCTTC. Protein sequence: CASSPGGRAINEQFF.